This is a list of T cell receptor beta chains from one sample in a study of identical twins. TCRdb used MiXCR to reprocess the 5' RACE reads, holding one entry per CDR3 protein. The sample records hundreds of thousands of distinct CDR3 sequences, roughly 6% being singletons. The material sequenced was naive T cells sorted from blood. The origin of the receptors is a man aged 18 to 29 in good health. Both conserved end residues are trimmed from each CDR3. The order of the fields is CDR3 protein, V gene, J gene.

ASSLAGQKNYGYT,TRBV7-9,TRBJ1-2
ASSQDQDDGYT,TRBV14,TRBJ1-2
ASSRDRGDSPLH,TRBV12-3/TRBV12-4,TRBJ1-6
SASWGGGGYTEAF,TRBV20-1,TRBJ1-1
ASGLTDMQY,TRBV12-3/TRBV12-4,TRBJ2-3
ASTPGTGLDEQY,TRBV28,TRBJ2-7
SARVGGNTGELF,TRBV20-1,TRBJ2-2
ASSLDRGLKTQY,TRBV12-3/TRBV12-4,TRBJ2-5
SARDHRFEREVLGNEQF,TRBV20-1,TRBJ2-1
AISEPAGTRSYEQY,TRBV10-3,TRBJ2-7
ASGEMNTEAF,TRBV5-6,TRBJ1-1
AISEGMMGANQPQH,TRBV10-3,TRBJ1-5
ASRTLAGAEQY,TRBV3-1,TRBJ2-7
ASSLTSTLAKNIQY,TRBV5-1,TRBJ2-4
ASSLRGDRANTEAF,TRBV7-2,TRBJ1-1
ASSSSSGTGKGGYT,TRBV7-2,TRBJ1-2
ASTTRGLETQY,TRBV5-6,TRBJ2-5
ASSLAIDYNEQF,TRBV5-1,TRBJ2-1
ASSRGTYSYGYT,TRBV7-6,TRBJ1-2
SASAGTGNNQPQH,TRBV20-1,TRBJ1-5
ASSLRTVQETQY,TRBV12-3/TRBV12-4,TRBJ2-5
ASSQTTGTNEQF,TRBV4-3,TRBJ2-1
ASSPIGTGWTNSPLH,TRBV12-3/TRBV12-4,TRBJ1-6
SASPGVTSNQPQH,TRBV20-1,TRBJ1-5
AISENAPGDEQF,TRBV10-3,TRBJ2-1
AIRGETTRYNEQF,TRBV10-3,TRBJ2-1
ASSEGSLAGSADTQY,TRBV4-1,TRBJ2-3
ASSFRSLKTQY,TRBV12-3/TRBV12-4,TRBJ2-5
ASLGTGGYYGYT,TRBV2,TRBJ1-2